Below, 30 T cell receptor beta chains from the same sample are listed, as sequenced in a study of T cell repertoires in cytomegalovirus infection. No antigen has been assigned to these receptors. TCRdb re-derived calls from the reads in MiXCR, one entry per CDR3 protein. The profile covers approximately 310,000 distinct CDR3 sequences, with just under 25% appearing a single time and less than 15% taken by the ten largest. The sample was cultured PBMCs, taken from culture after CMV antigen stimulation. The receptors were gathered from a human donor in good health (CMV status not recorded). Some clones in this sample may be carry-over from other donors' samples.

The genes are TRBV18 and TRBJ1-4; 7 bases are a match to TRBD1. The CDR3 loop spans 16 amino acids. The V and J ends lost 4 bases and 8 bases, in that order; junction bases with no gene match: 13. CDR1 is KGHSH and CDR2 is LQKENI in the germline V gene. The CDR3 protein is CASSLKEGALHEKLFF. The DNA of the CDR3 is TGTGCCAGCTCACTTAAAGAGGGGGCGCTTCACGAAAAACTGTTTTTT.

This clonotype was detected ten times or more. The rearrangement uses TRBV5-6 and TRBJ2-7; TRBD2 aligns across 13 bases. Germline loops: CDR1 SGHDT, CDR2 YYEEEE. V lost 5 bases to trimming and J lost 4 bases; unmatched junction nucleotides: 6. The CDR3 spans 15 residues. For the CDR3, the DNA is TGTGCCAGCAGTTTTAGGACTAGCGGGAGTTACGAGCAGTACTTC. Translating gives CASSFRTSGSYEQYF.

For the CDR3, the DNA is TGTGCCACCAGTGGGGGTGCGGGACAGGGTCATCAGCCCCAGCATTTT. Its protein product is CATSGGAGQGHQPQHF. This sequence joins TRBV24-1 and TRBJ1-5; 9 nucleotides agree with TRBD1. Germline lookup yields CDR1 KGHDR and CDR2 SFDVKD. The CDR3 contains 16 residues. V lost 5 bases to trimming and J lost 5 bases; unmatched junction nucleotides: 9.

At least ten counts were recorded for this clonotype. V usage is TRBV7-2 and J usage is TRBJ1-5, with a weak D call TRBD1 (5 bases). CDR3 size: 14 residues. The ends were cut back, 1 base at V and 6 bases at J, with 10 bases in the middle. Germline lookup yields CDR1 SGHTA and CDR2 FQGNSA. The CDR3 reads CASSLDTRGQPQHF. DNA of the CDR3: TGTGCCAGCAGCTTAGACACTAGGGGTCAGCCCCAGCATTTT.

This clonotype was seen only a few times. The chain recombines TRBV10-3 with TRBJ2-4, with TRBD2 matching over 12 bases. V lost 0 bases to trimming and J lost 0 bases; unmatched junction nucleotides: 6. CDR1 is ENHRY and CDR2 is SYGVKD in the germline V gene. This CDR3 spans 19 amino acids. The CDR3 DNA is TGTGCCATCAGTGAGTCGACTCTGGGACTAGCGGGAGCCAAAAACATTCAGTACTTC. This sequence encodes CAISESTLGLAGAKNIQYF.

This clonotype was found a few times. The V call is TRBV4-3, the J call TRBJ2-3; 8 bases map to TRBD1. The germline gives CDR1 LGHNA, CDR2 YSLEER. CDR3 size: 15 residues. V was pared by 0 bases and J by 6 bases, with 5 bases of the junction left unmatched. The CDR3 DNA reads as TGCGCCAGCAGCCAAGATCGGACAGGGCTGGATACGCAGTATTTT. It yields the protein CASSQDRTGLDTQYF.

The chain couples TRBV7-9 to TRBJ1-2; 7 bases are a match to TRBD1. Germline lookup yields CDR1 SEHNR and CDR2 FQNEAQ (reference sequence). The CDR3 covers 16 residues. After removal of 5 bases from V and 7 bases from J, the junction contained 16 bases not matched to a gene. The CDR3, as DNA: TGTGCCAGCAGCCTGCCGGAGTGGGCGGCAGGGGGTGGCTACACCTTC. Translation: CASSLPEWAAGGGYTF.

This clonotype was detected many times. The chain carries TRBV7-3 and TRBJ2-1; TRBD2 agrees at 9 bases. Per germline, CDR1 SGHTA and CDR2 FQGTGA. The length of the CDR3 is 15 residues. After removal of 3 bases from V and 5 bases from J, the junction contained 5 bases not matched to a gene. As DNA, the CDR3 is TGTGCCAGCAGCTTCGCAGCGGGAGGCCACAATGAGCAGTTCTTC. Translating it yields CASSFAAGGHNEQFF.

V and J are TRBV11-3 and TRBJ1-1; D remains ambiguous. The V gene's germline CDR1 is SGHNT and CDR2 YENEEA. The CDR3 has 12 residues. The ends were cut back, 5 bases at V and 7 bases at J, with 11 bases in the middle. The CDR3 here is CASSPGRGEAFF. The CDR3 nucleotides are TGTGCCAGCAGCCCAGGACGGGGTGAAGCTTTCTTT.

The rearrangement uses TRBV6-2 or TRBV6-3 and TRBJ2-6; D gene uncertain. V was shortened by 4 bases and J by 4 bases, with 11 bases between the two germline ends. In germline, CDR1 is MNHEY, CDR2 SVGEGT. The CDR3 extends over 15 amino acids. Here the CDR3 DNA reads TGTGCCAGCAGTTCACCCCAATCGGGGGCCAACGTCCTGACTTTC. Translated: CASSSPQSGANVLTF.

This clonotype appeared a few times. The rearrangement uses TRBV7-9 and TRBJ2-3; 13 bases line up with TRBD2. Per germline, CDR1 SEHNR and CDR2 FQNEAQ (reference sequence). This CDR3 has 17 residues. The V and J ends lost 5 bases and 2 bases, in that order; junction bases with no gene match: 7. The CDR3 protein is CASSAGLAGYPTDTQYF. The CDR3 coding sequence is TGTGCCAGCAGCGCGGGACTAGCGGGATACCCCACAGATACGCAGTATTTT.

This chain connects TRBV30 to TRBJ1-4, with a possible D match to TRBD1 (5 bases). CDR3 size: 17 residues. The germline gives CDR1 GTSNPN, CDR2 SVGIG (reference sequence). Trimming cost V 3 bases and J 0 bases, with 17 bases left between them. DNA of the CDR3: TGTGCCTGGAGCGGAGGGCTGAGGGGTACAACTAATGAAAAACTGTTTTTT. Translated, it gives CAWSGGLRGTTNEKLFF.

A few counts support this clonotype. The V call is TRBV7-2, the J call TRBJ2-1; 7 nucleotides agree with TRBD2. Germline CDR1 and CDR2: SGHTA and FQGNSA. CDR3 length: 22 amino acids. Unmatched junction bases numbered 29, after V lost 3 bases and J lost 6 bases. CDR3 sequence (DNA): TGTGCCAGCAGCTTTAGCGCTTGGGGGGGGGGGAGGTTGGGTTTCGGATCCAATGAGCAGTTCTTC. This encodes CASSFSAWGGGRLGFGSNEQFF.

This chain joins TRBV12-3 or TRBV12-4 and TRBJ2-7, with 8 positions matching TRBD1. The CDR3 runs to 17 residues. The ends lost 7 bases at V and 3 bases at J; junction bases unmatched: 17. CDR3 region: CASNLLRPGTGCYEQYV. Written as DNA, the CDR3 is TGTGCCAGCAATTTGCTACGTCCGGGGACAGGATGCTACGAGCAGTACGTC.

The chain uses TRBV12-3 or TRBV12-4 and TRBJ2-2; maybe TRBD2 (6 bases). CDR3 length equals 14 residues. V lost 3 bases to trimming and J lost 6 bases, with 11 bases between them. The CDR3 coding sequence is TGTGCCAGCAGTTTCGGGACTTCTTCCGGGGAGCTGTTTTTT. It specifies CASSFGTSSGELFF.

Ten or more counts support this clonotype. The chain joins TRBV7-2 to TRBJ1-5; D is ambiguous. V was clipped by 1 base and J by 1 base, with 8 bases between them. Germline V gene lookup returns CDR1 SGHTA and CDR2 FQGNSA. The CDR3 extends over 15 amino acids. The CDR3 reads CASSLESSSNQPQHF. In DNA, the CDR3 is TGTGCCAGCAGCTTAGAGTCAAGCAGCAATCAGCCCCAGCATTTT.

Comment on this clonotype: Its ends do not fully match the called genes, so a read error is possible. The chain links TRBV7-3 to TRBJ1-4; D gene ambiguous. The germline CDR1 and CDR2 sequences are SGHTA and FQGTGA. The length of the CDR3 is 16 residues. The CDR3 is CASRLGPPATNEKLVF. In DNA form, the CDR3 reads TGTGCCAGCAGACTGGGTCCGCCTGCAACTAATGAAAAACTGGTTTTT.

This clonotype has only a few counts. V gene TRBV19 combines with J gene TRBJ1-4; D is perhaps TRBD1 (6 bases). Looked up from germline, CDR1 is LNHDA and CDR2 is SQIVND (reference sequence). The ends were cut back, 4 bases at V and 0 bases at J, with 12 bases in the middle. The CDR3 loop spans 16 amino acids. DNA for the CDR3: TGTGCCAGTAGTAACCGAGGACAGCCAACTAATGAAAAACTGTTTTTT. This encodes CASSNRGQPTNEKLFF.

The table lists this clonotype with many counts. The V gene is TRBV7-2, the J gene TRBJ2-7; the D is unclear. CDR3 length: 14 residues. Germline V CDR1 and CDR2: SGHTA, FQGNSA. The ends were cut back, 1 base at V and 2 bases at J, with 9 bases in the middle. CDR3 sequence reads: CASSLEAAAYEQYF. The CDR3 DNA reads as TGTGCCAGCAGCTTAGAGGCAGCAGCCTACGAGCAGTACTTC.

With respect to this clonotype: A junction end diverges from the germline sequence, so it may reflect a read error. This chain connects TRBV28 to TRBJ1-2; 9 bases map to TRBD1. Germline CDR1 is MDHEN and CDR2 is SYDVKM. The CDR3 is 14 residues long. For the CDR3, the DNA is TGTGCCAGCATCTCCGACGGGACAGGGTTGGGATACAACTTC. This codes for CASISDGTGLGYNF.

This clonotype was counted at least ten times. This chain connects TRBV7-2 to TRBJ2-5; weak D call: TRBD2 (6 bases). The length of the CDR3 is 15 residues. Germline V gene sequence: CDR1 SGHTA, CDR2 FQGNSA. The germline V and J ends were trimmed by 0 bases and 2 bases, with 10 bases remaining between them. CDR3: CASSLAKRAQETQYF. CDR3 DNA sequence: TGTGCCAGCAGCTTAGCCAAGCGGGCACAAGAGACCCAGTACTTC.

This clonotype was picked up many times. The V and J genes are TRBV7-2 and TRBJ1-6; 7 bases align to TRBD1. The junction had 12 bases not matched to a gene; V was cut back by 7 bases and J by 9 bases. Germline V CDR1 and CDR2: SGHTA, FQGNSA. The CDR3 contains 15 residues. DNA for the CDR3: TGTGCCAGCACCCCAAGAGCAGGGGGGATTTCACCCCTCCACTTT. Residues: CASTPRAGGISPLHF.

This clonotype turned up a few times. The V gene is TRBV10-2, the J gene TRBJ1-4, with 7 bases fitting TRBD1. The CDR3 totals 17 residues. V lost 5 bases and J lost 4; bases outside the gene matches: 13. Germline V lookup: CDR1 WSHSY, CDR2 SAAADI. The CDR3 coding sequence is TGCGCCAGCAGTTCTAACCTGGGACAGCGCCGTAATGAAAAACTGTTTTTT. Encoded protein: CASSSNLGQRRNEKLFF.

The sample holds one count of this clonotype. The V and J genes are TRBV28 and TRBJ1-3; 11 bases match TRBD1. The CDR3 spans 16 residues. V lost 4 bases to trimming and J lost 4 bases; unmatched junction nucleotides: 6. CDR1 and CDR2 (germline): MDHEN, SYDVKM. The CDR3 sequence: CASSSTGTGGGNTIYF. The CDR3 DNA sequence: TGTGCCAGCAGTTCCACCGGGACAGGGGGAGGAAACACCATATATTTT.

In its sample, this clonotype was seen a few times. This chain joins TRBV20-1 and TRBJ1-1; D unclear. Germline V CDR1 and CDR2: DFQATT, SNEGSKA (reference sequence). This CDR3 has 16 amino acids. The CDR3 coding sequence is TGCAGCAACCACGCATCAGGAATCAAGGGGAACACTGAAGCTTTCTTT. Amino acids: CSNHASGIKGNTEAFF.

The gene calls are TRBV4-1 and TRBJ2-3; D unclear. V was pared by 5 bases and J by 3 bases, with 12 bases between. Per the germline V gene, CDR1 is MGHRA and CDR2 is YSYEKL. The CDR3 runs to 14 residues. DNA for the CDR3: TGCGCCAGCAGCGCAATCCAAGCTACAGATACGCAGTATTTT. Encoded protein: CASSAIQATDTQYF.

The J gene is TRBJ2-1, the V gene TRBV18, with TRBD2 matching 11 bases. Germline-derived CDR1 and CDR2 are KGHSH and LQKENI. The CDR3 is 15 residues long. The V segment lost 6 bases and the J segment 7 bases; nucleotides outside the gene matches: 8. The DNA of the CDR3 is TGTGCCAGCTCGGAACTAGCGGGAGAAAGGAATGAGCAGTTCTTC. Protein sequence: CASSELAGERNEQFF.

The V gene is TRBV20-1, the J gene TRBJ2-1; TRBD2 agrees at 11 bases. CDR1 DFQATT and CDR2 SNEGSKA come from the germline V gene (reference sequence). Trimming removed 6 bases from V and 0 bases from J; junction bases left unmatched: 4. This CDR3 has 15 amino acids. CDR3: CSALGLAGSYNEQFF. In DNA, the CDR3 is TGCAGTGCCCTCGGACTAGCGGGCTCCTACAATGAGCAGTTCTTC.

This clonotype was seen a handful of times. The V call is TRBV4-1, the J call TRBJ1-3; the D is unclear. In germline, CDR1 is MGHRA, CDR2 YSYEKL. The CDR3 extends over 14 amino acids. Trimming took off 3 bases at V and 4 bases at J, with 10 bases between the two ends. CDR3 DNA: TGCGCCAGCAGCCACCAAACACCCGGAAACACCATATATTTT. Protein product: CASSHQTPGNTIYF.

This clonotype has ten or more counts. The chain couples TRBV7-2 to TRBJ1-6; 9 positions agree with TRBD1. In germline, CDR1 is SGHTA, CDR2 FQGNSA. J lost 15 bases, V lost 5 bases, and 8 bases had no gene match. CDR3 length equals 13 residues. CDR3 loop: CASSLDTGGLLHF. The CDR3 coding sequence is TGTGCCAGCAGCCTAGACACAGGGGGCCTCCTCCACTTT.